These T cell receptor beta chains were read from a single sample in a study of CD8 T cells in ankylosing spondylitis. MiXCR, applied by TCRdb to the 5' RACE reads, yields one record per CDR3 protein. Seen here are hundreds of thousands of distinct CDR3 sequences, less than 9.5% observed once, and the top ten hold more than 4%. Sequenced sample: blood, either unsorted or a sorted T cell fraction (not recorded which). These receptors all come from a female donor with ankylosing spondylitis or in good health (not recorded which). CDR3s include the opening cysteine and the closing phenylalanine or tryptophan. D genes are given only for firm matches. For some rows the clone size is stated as once, few or many, or as a class when expanded; others skip it.

CDR3nt	CDR3aa	v_gene	abundance	d_gene	j_gene
TGTGCCAGCAGTTTAGAGATCGGCACGGGGGCCTATGGCTACACCTTC	CASSLEIGTGAYGYTF	TRBV28	.	.	TRBJ1-2
TGCAGCGTTGAAGGTAGAGCTTTGAACACTGAAGCTTTCTTT	CSVEGRALNTEAFF	TRBV29-1	many	.	TRBJ1-1
TGTGCCAGCAGCTTGGCCAGGGGTCGGTCCCTCGAAAAACTGTTTTTT	CASSLARGRSLEKLFF	TRBV11-2	few	.	TRBJ1-4
TGCGCCAGCAGCCTCACAGGGACGGGCAATCAGCCCCAGCATTTT	CASSLTGTGNQPQHF	TRBV5-1	many	.	TRBJ1-5
TGTGCCAGCAGTGGGGGGAGCTCCCATGCTGAGCAGTTCTTC	CASSGGSSHAEQFF	TRBV6-2/TRBV6-3	many	.	TRBJ2-1
TGCAGTGCCCCCGAGGGGGAAGGCTACACCTTC	CSAPEGEGYTF	TRBV20-1	few	.	TRBJ1-2
TGTGCCAGCAGCCGGGACGCCCACACAGATACGCAGTATTTT	CASSRDAHTDTQYF	TRBV7-8	.	.	TRBJ2-3
TGTGCCAGCTCAAGCGGAGGGGCGGAGAGCTCCTACAATGAGCAGTTCTTC	CASSSGGAESSYNEQFF	TRBV18	many	.	TRBJ2-1
TGTGCCTGCTGCCAAGATGGGCTAGCGGGAATGAACACCGGGGAGCTGTTTTTT	CACCQDGLAGMNTGELFF	TRBV3-1	.	TRBD2	TRBJ2-2
TGTGCCAGCAGTTGGGGCATCGCGAACATTCAGTACTTC	CASSWGIANIQYF	TRBV12-3/TRBV12-4	many	.	TRBJ2-4
TGTGCCAGCAGCTTGGGGGGTCTCCGTTACGAGCAGTACTTC	CASSLGGLRYEQYF	TRBV5-6	.	.	TRBJ2-7
TGTGCCAGCAGCTTAGGTTCGGGAGACAATCAGCCCCAGCATTTT	CASSLGSGDNQPQHF	TRBV7-9	many	.	TRBJ1-5
TGTGCCAGCAGCCCAGGAGCCCCGAGAGTGTACGAGCAGTACTTC	CASSPGAPRVYEQYF	TRBV4-2	.	.	TRBJ2-7
TGCAGTGCCACGGGACAGCACTTCGAGCAGTACTTC	CSATGQHFEQYF	TRBV20-1	many	TRBD1	TRBJ2-7
TGTGCCATCCGAGGACTAGCGGGAGGGAGCTACGAGCAGTACTTC	CAIRGLAGGSYEQYF	TRBV10-3	many	TRBD2	TRBJ2-7
TGCAGTGCTAGTAGAGCGGGAGGGCTGGGTGAGCAGTTCTTC	CSASRAGGLGEQFF	TRBV20-1	many	TRBD2	TRBJ2-1
TGCGCCAGCAGCCCCATAGGGGAGAAAGAGACCCAGTACTTC	CASSPIGEKETQYF	TRBV4-3	many	.	TRBJ2-5
TGTGCCAGCAGTTGGCCGGGACTAGGCCACAATGAGCAGTTCTTC	CASSWPGLGHNEQFF	TRBV6-2/TRBV6-3	many	TRBD2	TRBJ2-1
TGTGCCATCAGTGAGTCCTCGAGGGCGCTAAATTCAAAACTGTTTTTT	CAISESSRALNSKLFF	TRBV10-3	many	.	TRBJ1-4
TGTGCCAGCAGTTTATGGGGGTCAGCCTACAATGAGCAGTTCTTC	CASSLWGSAYNEQFF	TRBV27	.	.	TRBJ2-1
TGTGCCAGCAGCCAAGACCCGGCTAGCCCCCACGAGCAGTACTTC	CASSQDPASPHEQYF	TRBV11-2	.	.	TRBJ2-7
TGTGCCAGCAGCCCCGGGGAACAGTACTATGGCTACACCTTC	CASSPGEQYYGYTF	TRBV7-2	many	.	TRBJ1-2
TGTGCCAGCAGCTCAGACTCAGATACGCAGTATTTT	CASSSDSDTQYF	TRBV6-5	.	.	TRBJ2-3
TGCGCCAGCAGCTTGACAGGGGCTAATGAGCAGTTCTTC	CASSLTGANEQFF	TRBV5-1	many	TRBD1	TRBJ2-1
TGTGCCAGCAGCCCGGGGAGACGCTGCTACAATGAGCAGTTCTTC	CASSPGRRCYNEQFF	TRBV4-2	.	.	TRBJ2-1
TGCGCCAGCAGGTCCAGAGTGGACGAAAAACTGTTTTTT	CASRSRVDEKLFF	TRBV5-1	many	.	TRBJ1-4
TGCAGTAGCTACCCTAGCGGGAGCTTCAGCAATGAGCAGTTCTTC	CSSYPSGSFSNEQFF	TRBV20-1	.	TRBD2	TRBJ2-1
TGTGCCAGCAGGCCCGGGACTCCCGGGGGGAGCTCCTACAATGAGCAGTTCTTC	CASRPGTPGGSSYNEQFF	TRBV6-2/TRBV6-3	.	TRBD2	TRBJ2-1
TGTGCCAGCAGTTTAAGGGGCTCTGGAAGCTCCTATAATTCACCCCTCCACTTT	CASSLRGSGSSYNSPLHF	TRBV28	many	.	TRBJ1-6
TGCGCCAGCAGCTTATCGGGTGAGGGAGAGACCCAGTACTTC	CASSLSGEGETQYF	TRBV5-1	many	.	TRBJ2-5
TGTGCCAGACCCGGAAGCTCTGGAAACACCATATATTTT	CARPGSSGNTIYF	TRBV6-2/TRBV6-3	.	.	TRBJ1-3
TGTGCCTGGAGACAAGAAACCAGGGGGCCTGAAGCTTTCTTT	CAWRQETRGPEAFF	TRBV30	many	TRBD1	TRBJ1-1
TGCAGTGCTAGAGAGCCCCGGGCAGATACGCAGTATTTT	CSAREPRADTQYF	TRBV20-1	many	.	TRBJ2-3
TGTGCCAGCATTAAAGCGGGAGGGACGCCAGATACGCAGTATTTT	CASIKAGGTPDTQYF	TRBV7-9	many	TRBD2	TRBJ2-3
TGTGCCAGCAGTTTGGGAGAGGAGCAGTACTTC	CASSLGEEQYF	TRBV12-3/TRBV12-4	many	.	TRBJ2-7
TGCGCCAGCAGCTTCCGACTAGTGAGGGAAACAGATACGCAGTATTTT	CASSFRLVRETDTQYF	TRBV5-1	many	.	TRBJ2-3
TGCAGCGTCGAGGACCAGCAAGAGACCCAGTACTTC	CSVEDQQETQYF	TRBV29-1	many	.	TRBJ2-5